This T cell receptor beta chain was identified during a study of cytomegalovirus exposure and HLA in healthy donors. Study-wide results and limits: Some TCR beta chains (about 180 of them) were listed as cytomegalovirus-associated. A few chains linked to CMV were shown in vitro to be specific for CMV antigens. Reports credit the classifier with highly specific, highly sensitive diagnosis of cytomegalovirus status.

As regards this clone: Its antigen is not known.

The validation cohort, a group of over a hundred subjects, included the donors and was separate from the roughly 670-subject first cohort. Clones were sequenced by immunoSEQ multiplex PCR, and TCRdb holds only the in-frame ones, with some missing. The data show more than 200,000 clones, roughly 90% seen once. CDR3 length: 12 residues. The trim removed 4 bases at V and 9 bases at J, leaving 6 bases unmatched. The germline gives CDR1 GTSNPN, CDR2 SVGIG (reference sequence). This sequence was found in a young man in good health and CMV-seropositive. V and J are TRBV30 and TRBJ2-5; 9 nucleotides agree with TRBD2. Sequencing used PBMCs. CDR3 DNA: TGTGCCTGGAATAGCGGGGGTTGGGCCCAGTACTTC. Its translation is CAWNSGGWAQYF.